These 32 T cell receptor beta chains were all obtained from the same sample, sequenced in a study of identical twins. TCRdb processed the 5' RACE reads anew with MiXCR; each CDR3 protein has one entry. In the table there are 600,000 to 700,000 distinct CDR3 sequences, less than 25% of which are singletons. These data also featured in a second study, about T cells expressing NK-cell markers.

The sequencing input was PBMCs. These receptors came from a woman under 30 in good health.

For the CDR3, the DNA is TGTGCCAGCAGCGTGGACCCCCGGACTAGCTCCTACGAGCAGTACTTC. This gives the protein CASSVDPRTSSYEQYF. The genes are TRBV9 and TRBJ2-7; 7 bases agree with TRBD2. The CDR3 runs 16 residues. Germline V lookup: CDR1 SGDLS, CDR2 YYNGEE. V gave up 2 bases and J gave up 0 bases; unmatched junction bases: 8. Full variable domain (remainder filled in from reference TRBV9 and TRBJ2-7): DSGVTQTPKHLITATGQRVTLRCSPRSGDLSVYWYQQSLDQGLQFLIQYYNGEERAKGNILERFSAQQFPDLHSELNLSSLELGDSALYFCASSVDPRTSSYEQYFGPGTRLTVT.

This clonotype has more than one count but fewer than ten. The CDR3 here is CASRPGTSGGRGTQYF. The DNA for the CDR3 is TGTGCCAGCAGACCGGGGACTAGCGGGGGAAGGGGTACGCAGTATTTT. The chain couples TRBV7-9 to TRBJ2-3, with 14 bases matching TRBD2. Germline V gives CDR1 SEHNR, CDR2 FQNEAQ (reference sequence). The CDR3 extends over 16 amino acids. Trimming at V came to 6 bases and at J to 8 bases, leaving 10 bases not matched to a gene.

The J gene is TRBJ1-2, the V gene TRBV15, with no clear D. CDR1 LNHNV and CDR2 YYDKDF come from the germline V gene (reference sequence). Deletions cut 1 base from V and 4 bases from J, with 10 bases between. The CDR3 extends over 14 amino acids. CDR3: CATSRALGPYGYTF. In DNA form, the CDR3 reads TGTGCCACCAGCAGAGCTTTAGGACCCTATGGCTACACCTTC.

This clonotype was seen more than once but under ten times. This chain connects TRBV12-3 or TRBV12-4 to TRBJ2-2; D may match TRBD1 or TRBD2 (6 bases each). Trimming stripped 5 bases from V and 7 bases from J, with 17 bases between. The CDR3 covers 15 residues. CDR3 nucleotides: TGTGCCAGCAGTCCCACTTGGGGGGCGGGCGGGGAGCTGTTTTTT. Translation gives CASSPTWGAGGELFF.

CDR3 sequence reads: CASSLSAVRGYTF. CDR3 nucleotides: TGTGCCAGCAGCTTGTCGGCCGTCCGGGGCTACACCTTC. The J gene is TRBJ1-2, the V gene TRBV5-6; D ambiguous. Trimming removed 1 base from V and 8 bases from J, with 12 bases in between. In germline, CDR1 is SGHDT, CDR2 YYEEEE. The CDR3 length is 13 residues.

This clonotype was seen a handful of times. The chain links TRBV20-1 to TRBJ2-1, with 11 bases lining up with TRBD2. V dropped 0 bases and J dropped 9; count of bases not matched to a gene: 7. The length of the CDR3 is 15 residues. The germline gives CDR1 DFQATT, CDR2 SNEGSKA (reference sequence). CDR3 in DNA: TGCAGTGCTAGAGACCTTACTAGCGGGAGTGTTGAGCAGTTCTTC. Translating gives CSARDLTSGSVEQFF.

In its sample, this clonotype was seen once. The chain carries TRBV2 and TRBJ1-2, with 7 positions matching TRBD1. There are 14 residues in the CDR3. J lost 3 bases, V lost 1 base, and 2 bases had no gene match. Germline CDR1 and CDR2: SNHLY and FYNNEI. CDR3 in DNA: TGTGCCAGCAGTGAAGGACAGGGATACTATGGCTACACCTTC. This codes for CASSEGQGYYGYTF.

The chain joins TRBV4-3 to TRBJ2-1, with a weak D call TRBD1 (6 bases). This CDR3 is 15 amino acids long. The V end lost 1 base, the J end lost 5 bases, and 12 bases lay between the germline ends. In germline, CDR1 is LGHNA, CDR2 YSLEER. The DNA for the CDR3 is TGCGCCAGCAGCCAAGTAGGGGACAAGGACAATGAGCAGTTCTTC. Amino acid sequence: CASSQVGDKDNEQFF.

This clonotype was observed at least ten times. The genes are TRBV20-1 and TRBJ2-7, with D uncertain. The CDR3 contains 10 residues. Trimming took 0 bases from V and 6 from J, leaving 3 bases between them. Germline loops: CDR1 DFQATT, CDR2 SNEGSKA (reference sequence). CDR3: CSARDLEQYF. Written as DNA, the CDR3 is TGCAGTGCTAGAGATCTCGAGCAGTACTTC.

This chain connects TRBV19 to TRBJ2-2, with unresolved D. Trimming removed 3 bases from V and 6 bases from J, with 11 bases in between. Germline V CDR1 and CDR2: LNHDA, SQIVND (reference sequence). The length of the CDR3 is 14 residues. CDR3 amino acids: CASSIHSRPGELFF. CDR3 sequence (DNA): TGTGCCAGTAGTATCCACAGCCGCCCCGGGGAGCTGTTTTTT. The full variable domain, completed using reference TRBV19 and TRBJ2-2, is DGGITQSPKYLFRKEGQNVTLSCEQNLNHDAMYWYRQDPGQGLRLIYYSQIVNDFQKGDIAEGYSVSREKKESFPLTVTSAQKNPTAFYLCASSIHSRPGELFFGEGSRLTVL.

This chain uses TRBV10-2 with TRBJ2-1, with 14 bases aligning to TRBD2. V lost 6 bases to trimming and J lost 8 bases; unmatched junction nucleotides: 6. CDR1 and CDR2 (germline): WSHSY, SAAADI. The CDR3 spans 15 residues. DNA of the CDR3: TGCGCCAGCAGGGGCCCGGGACTAGCGGGAGATGAGCAGTTCTTC. Translating it yields CASRGPGLAGDEQFF.

V usage is TRBV5-1 and J usage is TRBJ1-5; D is possibly TRBD1 (5 bases). The V gene's germline CDR1 is SGHRS and CDR2 YFSETQ. The V gene lost 5 bases and the J gene lost 7 bases, with 13 bases spanning the gap. The CDR3 covers 13 residues. Here the CDR3 DNA reads TGCGCCAGCAGTAGAGGGACGGAACAGCCCCAGCATTTT. It specifies CASSRGTEQPQHF.

Comments on this clonotype: Given a much more abundant clone one base away, this may be a read error. This chain links TRBV20-1 with TRBJ2-5, with 9 bases aligning to TRBD2. The CDR3 covers 15 residues. Germline assignment: CDR1 DFQATT and CDR2 SNEGSKA (reference sequence). CDR3 bases: TGCATTGCTCCTCAGGGCGGGGGGGCCAAAGAGACCCAGTACTTC. The encoded protein is CIAPQGGGAKETQYF.

V and J are TRBV6-1 and TRBJ2-1; 9 nucleotides line up with TRBD1. This CDR3 is 14 amino acids long. The trim removed 6 bases at V and 8 bases at J, leaving 8 bases unmatched. CDR1 is MNHNS, CDR2 SASEGT, per germline. CDR3 loop: CASSWTGENDEQFF. CDR3 coding DNA: TGTGCCAGCAGCTGGACAGGGGAGAACGATGAGCAGTTCTTC.

This clonotype was detected only a few times. The V gene is TRBV7-2, the J gene TRBJ1-2, with TRBD1 matching 10 bases. CDR3 length equals 15 residues. V gave up 5 bases and J gave up 3 bases; unmatched junction bases: 6. Germline V gene sequence: CDR1 SGHTA, CDR2 FQGNSA. CDR3 residues: CASSTRTGGDYGYTF. CDR3 coding DNA: TGTGCCAGCAGCACTCGGACAGGGGGAGACTATGGCTACACCTTC.

A few counts support this clonotype. The chain couples TRBV29-1 to TRBJ2-2; 7 bases are a match to TRBD1. The junction had 9 bases not matched to a gene; V was cut back by 4 bases and J by 1 base. The CDR3 is 16 amino acids. CDR1 is SQVTM and CDR2 is ANQGSEA in the germline V gene. The CDR3 here is CSVARTGERNTGELFF. The CDR3 nucleotides read TGCAGCGTTGCTCGGACAGGCGAAAGGAACACCGGGGAGCTGTTTTTT.

This clonotype was counted ten times or more. The chain joins TRBV7-2 to TRBJ1-1; a possible D gene is TRBD1 (6 bases). The V gene's germline CDR1 is SGHTA and CDR2 FQGNSA. This CDR3 is built from 14 residues. V was clipped by 2 bases and J by 11 bases, with 18 bases between them. The chain's CDR3 is CASSLTPGAGEAFF. In nucleotides, the CDR3 is TGTGCCAGCAGCTTAACCCCGGGGGCAGGGGAGGCTTTCTTT.

This chain links TRBV12-3 or TRBV12-4 with TRBJ1-6; the D is unclear. V lost 6 bases and J lost 10, with 13 bases in between. CDR3 size: 13 residues. Here the CDR3 reads CASRWREESPLHF. CDR3 DNA sequence: TGTGCCAGCAGATGGAGGGAGGAGTCACCCCTCCACTTT.

This clonotype has more than one count but fewer than ten. This chain joins TRBV7-8 and TRBJ2-5; possible D gene TRBD2, 5 bases. Per germline, CDR1 SGHVS and CDR2 FQNEAQ. Trimming removed 7 bases at V and 1 base at J, with 16 bases between. This CDR3 spans 15 amino acids. The CDR3 nucleotides read TGTGCCAGCACCGGATTCGGACTGGCCCAAGAGACCCAGTACTTC. Protein product: CASTGFGLAQETQYF.

The chain carries TRBV5-1 and TRBJ2-3, with a possible D match to TRBD2 (6 bases). Germline CDR1 SGHRS, CDR2 YFSETQ. V was shortened by 4 bases and J by 2 bases, with 14 bases between the two germline ends. The length of the CDR3 is 15 residues. The CDR3 DNA follows: TGCGCCAGCAGCACGGGACTGCCAATCACAGATACGCAGTATTTT. Protein product: CASSTGLPITDTQYF.

This clonotype has more than one count but fewer than ten. The rearrangement links TRBV20-1 to TRBJ2-2, with 11 bases that match TRBD1. The CDR3 length is 14 residues. V lost 5 bases to trimming and J lost 7 bases; unmatched junction nucleotides: 6. CDR1 is DFQATT, CDR2 SNEGSKA, per germline (reference sequence). The CDR3 here is CSALGQGAGGELFF. The CDR3, as DNA: TGCAGTGCTCTAGGACAGGGGGCAGGCGGGGAGCTGTTTTTT.

The CDR3 loop reads CASSQSRSGQGITEQYF. In DNA, the CDR3 is TGTGCCAGCAGCCAGTCACGGTCCGGACAGGGGATCACCGAGCAGTACTTC. The V and J genes are TRBV3-1 and TRBJ2-7, with 9 positions matching TRBD1. With V trimmed by 3 bases and J by 6 bases, 15 bases remained unmatched. The germline CDR1 and CDR2 sequences are LGHDT and YNNKEL (reference sequence). The CDR3 consists of 17 residues.

This clonotype was recorded a few times. The CDR3 region has the DNA TGCGCCAGCAGCCCGACAGTGAACACCGGGGAGCTGTTTTTT. It codes for CASSPTVNTGELFF. The chain uses TRBV5-1 and TRBJ2-2, with a tentative D call TRBD1 (5 bases). The V end was cut by 4 bases, the J end by 1 base, with 8 bases between. Germline loops: CDR1 SGHRS, CDR2 YFSETQ. The CDR3 is made up of 14 amino acids.

The CDR3 nucleotides are TGTGCCAGCAGCGACAGACTAGCGGGCTCGGATACGCAGTATTTT. Amino acid sequence: CASSDRLAGSDTQYF. J is TRBJ2-3 and V is TRBV7-2; the match to TRBD2 covers 10 bases. The CDR3 is 15 amino acids. The V and J ends lost 5 bases and 6 bases, in that order; junction bases with no gene match: 8. Per germline, CDR1 SGHTA and CDR2 FQGNSA.

The rearrangement uses TRBV7-9 and TRBJ1-1, with D possibly matching TRBD1 (6 bases). The CDR3 extends over 12 amino acids. V gave up 5 bases and J gave up 6 bases, with 10 bases separating them. The V gene's germline CDR1 is SEHNR and CDR2 FQNEAQ (reference sequence). The CDR3 DNA sequence: TGTGCCAGCAGCGGGACACTGGCTGAAGCTTTCTTT. This gives the protein CASSGTLAEAFF.

V usage is TRBV10-2 and J usage is TRBJ2-7, with 8 bases fitting TRBD1. Germline CDR1 WSHSY, CDR2 SAAADI. The V and J ends lost 2 bases and 2 bases, in that order; junction bases with no gene match: 5. The CDR3 runs to 15 residues. CDR3 amino acids: CASSEPRDRPYEQYF. CDR3 DNA: TGCGCCAGCAGTGAGCCCCGGGACAGGCCCTACGAGCAGTACTTC.

This chain connects TRBV5-6 to TRBJ2-1; unclear D gene. Trimming shortened V by 0 bases and J by 3 bases, and 16 bases separated the two germline ends. Germline V gene lookup returns CDR1 SGHDT and CDR2 YYEEEE. The CDR3 totals 17 residues. In nucleotides, the CDR3 is TGTGCCAGCAGCTTGGTCTTGCTAGTGGCTGGCTACAATGAGCAGTTCTTC. This encodes CASSLVLLVAGYNEQFF.

The CDR3 reads CSARKGENNEQFF. In DNA form, the CDR3 reads TGCAGTGCTCGGAAGGGGGAGAACAATGAGCAGTTCTTC. This rearrangement joins TRBV20-1 to TRBJ2-1; TRBD1 is a possible D gene (6 bases). CDR3 size: 13 residues. The V gene lost 5 bases and the J gene lost 5 bases, with 13 bases spanning the gap. Germline V lookup: CDR1 DFQATT, CDR2 SNEGSKA (reference sequence).

The genes are TRBV11-2 and TRBJ2-3; TRBD2 might be the D (7 bases). Looked up from germline, CDR1 is SGHAT and CDR2 is FQNNGV. Between the trimmed V and J ends, which lost 3 bases and 2 bases, there was a span of 15 bases. The CDR3 consists of 16 residues. CDR3 coding DNA: TGTGCCAGCAGCTTTCTAACGGGGGGCCCCACAGATACGCAGTATTTT. Residues: CASSFLTGGPTDTQYF.

This clonotype occurred a few times. The chain joins TRBV10-3 to TRBJ2-4; D ambiguous. The CDR3 is 17 amino acids. V dropped 0 bases and J dropped 7 bases, with 19 bases sitting between them. From germline, CDR1 is ENHRY and CDR2 SYGVKD. CDR3 sequence: CAISESEREGFGNIQYF. CDR3 DNA: TGTGCCATCAGTGAGTCTGAAAGGGAAGGGTTTGGGAACATTCAGTACTTC.

The chain carries TRBV6-2 or TRBV6-3 and TRBJ2-7, with 13 bases matching TRBD2. This CDR3 contains 16 residues. J was trimmed by 2 bases and V by 5 bases; bases with no gene match: 6. CDR1 is MNHEY, CDR2 SVGEGT, per germline. Written as DNA, the CDR3 is TGTGCCAGCAGTGTAGGACTAGCGGGGGCCCCCTACGAGCAGTACTTC. It yields the protein CASSVGLAGAPYEQYF.

This clonotype was seen more than once but under ten times. This sequence joins TRBV29-1 and TRBJ2-1; D might be TRBD1 or TRBD2, each matching 6 bases. V dropped 5 bases and J dropped 0 bases, with 11 bases sitting between them. This CDR3 is 14 amino acids long. Germline V gene sequence: CDR1 SQVTM, CDR2 ANQGSEA. This CDR3 reads CSVTEGGSYNEQFF. The CDR3 nucleotides are TGCAGCGTTACGGAGGGGGGCTCCTACAATGAGCAGTTCTTC.